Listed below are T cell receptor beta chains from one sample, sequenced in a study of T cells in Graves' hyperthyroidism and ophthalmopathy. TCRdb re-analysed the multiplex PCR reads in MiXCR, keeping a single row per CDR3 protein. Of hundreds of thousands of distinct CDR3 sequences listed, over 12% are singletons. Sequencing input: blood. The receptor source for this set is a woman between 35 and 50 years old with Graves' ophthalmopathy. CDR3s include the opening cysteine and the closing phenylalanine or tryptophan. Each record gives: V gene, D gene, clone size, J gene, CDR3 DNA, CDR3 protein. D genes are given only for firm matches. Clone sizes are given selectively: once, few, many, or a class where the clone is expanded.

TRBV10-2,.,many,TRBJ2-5,TGCGCCAGCAGTGAGTCGGAACTAGTGATGGAGACCCAGTACTTC,CASSESELVMETQYF
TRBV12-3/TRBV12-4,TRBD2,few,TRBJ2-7,TGTGCCAGCAGTGGGCACGGGACTAGGACTGAGACCTACGAGCAGTACTTC,CASSGHGTRTETYEQYF
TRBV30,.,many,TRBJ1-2,TGTGCCTGGAGAGGGAGCGGTGGCTACACCTTC,CAWRGSGGYTF
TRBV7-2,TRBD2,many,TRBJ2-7,TGTGCCAGCAGCTTAGGGCGGGGGGCGGCCTACGAGCAGTACTTC,CASSLGRGAAYEQYF
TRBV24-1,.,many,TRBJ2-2,TGTGCCACCGCGGCTCCGAACACCGGGGAGCTGTTTTTT,CATAAPNTGELFF
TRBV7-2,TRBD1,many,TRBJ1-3,TGTGCCAGCAGGGACAGGGCAACGGACACCATATATTTT,CASRDRATDTIYF
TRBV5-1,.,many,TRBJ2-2,TGTGCCAGCAGCTTAGCAGGAAACACCGGGGAGCTGTTTTTT,CASSLAGNTGELFF
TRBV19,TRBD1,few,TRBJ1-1,TGTGCCAGTAGTAGGGGACAGGGATATGAAGCTTTCTTT,CASSRGQGYEAFF
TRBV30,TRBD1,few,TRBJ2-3,TGTGCCTGGAAAAGACAGGGTATGGCAGATACGCAGTATTTT,CAWKRQGMADTQYF
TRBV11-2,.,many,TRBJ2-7,TGTGCCAGCAGCGATACACCAGGGTACGAGCAGTACTTC,CASSDTPGYEQYF
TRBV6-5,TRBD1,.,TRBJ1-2,TGTGCCAGCAGTTACGGGACAGGGCTGGGATATGGCTACACCTTC,CASSYGTGLGYGYTF
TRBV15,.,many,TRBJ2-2,TGTGCCACCAGCGGTTGGACTGCCGCGAACACCGGGGAGCTGTTTTTT,CATSGWTAANTGELFF
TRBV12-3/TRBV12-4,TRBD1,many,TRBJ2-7,TGTGCCAGCAGTTACCGACAGGGCCGAATGGGGCAGTACTTC,CASSYRQGRMGQYF
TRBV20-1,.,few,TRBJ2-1,TGCAGTGCTAGAGACTTGAGGGGCTCCTACAATGAGCAGTTCTTC,CSARDLRGSYNEQFF
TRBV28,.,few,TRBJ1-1,TGTGCCAGCACCCCTACAACGTCAGGCGAACAGAGAGCTTTCTTT,CASTPTTSGEQRAFF
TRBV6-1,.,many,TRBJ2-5,TGTGCCAGCACCGGATTGGGGGAGACCCAGTACTTC,CASTGLGETQYF
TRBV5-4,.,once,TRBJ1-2,TGTGCCAGCAGCTTGGTAGGCAGGGTCGGGAGTAACTATGGCTACACCTTC,CASSLVGRVGSNYGYTF
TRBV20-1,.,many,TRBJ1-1,TGCAGTGCTCGAATGACACAGGGGAACACTGAAGCTTTCTTT,CSARMTQGNTEAFF
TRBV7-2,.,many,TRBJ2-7,TGTGCCAGCAGCAATACGGACTACGTCCGCTACGAGCAGTACTTC,CASSNTDYVRYEQYF
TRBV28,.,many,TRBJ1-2,TGTGCCAGCAGTGACGCGGGGGGCGGGTATGGCTACACCTTC,CASSDAGGGYGYTF
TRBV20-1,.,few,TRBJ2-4,TGCAGTGCTAGAGCGGAGGGCAAAAACATTCAGTACTTC,CSARAEGKNIQYF
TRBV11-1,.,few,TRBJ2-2,TGTGCCAGCAGCTTTCAGACACCGGATACCGGGGAGCTGTTTTTT,CASSFQTPDTGELFF
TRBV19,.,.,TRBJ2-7,TGTGCCAGTAGTATGGGGGAAACTCCCTACGAGCAGTACTTC,CASSMGETPYEQYF
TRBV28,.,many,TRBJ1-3,TGTGCCAGCAATATCGGAGGAAACACCATATATTTT,CASNIGGNTIYF
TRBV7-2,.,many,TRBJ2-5,TGTGCCAGCAGCTTAGGCCCGAGCCAAGAGACCCAGTACTTC,CASSLGPSQETQYF
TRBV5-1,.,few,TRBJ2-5,TGCGCCAGCAGCTTGGCCGGGGCCAGAGGAGAGACCCAGTACTTC,CASSLAGARGETQYF
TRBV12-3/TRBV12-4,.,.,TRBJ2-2,TGTGCCAGCAGTTTGCGTGTAGACGGCGGGGAGCTGTTTTTT,CASSLRVDGGELFF
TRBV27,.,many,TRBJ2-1,TGTGCCAGCAGCCAGTTGGGGACGTACTACAATGAGCAGTTCTTC,CASSQLGTYYNEQFF
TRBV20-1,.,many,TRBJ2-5,TGCAGTGCCCCTAGGGTCGGCTCTCAAGAGACCCAGTACTTC,CSAPRVGSQETQYF
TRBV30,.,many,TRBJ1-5,TGTGCCTGGAGTGTACGGGGGCGGCAAAGCAATCAGCCCCAGCATTTT,CAWSVRGRQSNQPQHF
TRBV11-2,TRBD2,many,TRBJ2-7,TGTGCCAGCAGCTTTAGATCCCCCGGACTAGCGGGCGCCGAGCAGTACTTC,CASSFRSPGLAGAEQYF
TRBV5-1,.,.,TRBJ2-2,TGCGCCAGCAGCTTATTAACAGGGATGGGAGCCGGGGAGCTGTTTTTT,CASSLLTGMGAGELFF
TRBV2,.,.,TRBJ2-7,TGTGCCAGCAAAGGGGAAAGGAGCTCCTACGAGCAGTACTTC,CASKGERSSYEQYF
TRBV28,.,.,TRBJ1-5,TGTGCCAGCAGCTCGGTGAGCGGGAACCCCCAGCATTTT,CASSSVSGNPQHF